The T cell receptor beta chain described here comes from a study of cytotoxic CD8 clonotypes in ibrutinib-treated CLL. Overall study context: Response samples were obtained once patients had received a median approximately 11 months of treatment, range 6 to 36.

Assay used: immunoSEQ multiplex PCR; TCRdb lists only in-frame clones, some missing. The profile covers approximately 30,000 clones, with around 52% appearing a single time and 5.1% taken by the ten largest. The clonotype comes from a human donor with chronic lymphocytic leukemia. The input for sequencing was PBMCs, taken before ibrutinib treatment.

The CDR3 bases are TGTGCCAGCAGCTTTGTCCCCTTAGCGGGAGTAGAGACCCAGTACTTC. Its translation is CASSFVPLAGVETQYF. The V call is TRBV7-2, the J call TRBJ2-5, with 9 bases lining up with TRBD2. V lost 3 bases to trimming and J lost 4 bases; unmatched junction nucleotides: 9. Germline V gene lookup returns CDR1 SGHTA and CDR2 FQGNSA. The CDR3 consists of 16 residues.